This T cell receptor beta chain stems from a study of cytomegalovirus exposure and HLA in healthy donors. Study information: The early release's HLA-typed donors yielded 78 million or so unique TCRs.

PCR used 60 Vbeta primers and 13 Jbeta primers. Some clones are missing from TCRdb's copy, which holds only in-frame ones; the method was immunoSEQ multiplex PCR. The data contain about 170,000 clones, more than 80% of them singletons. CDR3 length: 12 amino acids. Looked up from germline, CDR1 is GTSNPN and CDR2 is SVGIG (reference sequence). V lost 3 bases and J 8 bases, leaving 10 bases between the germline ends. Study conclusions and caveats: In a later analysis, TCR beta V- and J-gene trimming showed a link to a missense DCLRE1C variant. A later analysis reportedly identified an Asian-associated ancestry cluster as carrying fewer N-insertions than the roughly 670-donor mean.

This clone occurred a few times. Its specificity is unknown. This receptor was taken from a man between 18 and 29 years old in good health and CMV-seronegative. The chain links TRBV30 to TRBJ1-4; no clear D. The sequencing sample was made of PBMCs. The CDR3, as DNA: TGTGCCTGGAGAGGAGGAGGGGAAAAACTGTTTTTT. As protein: CAWRGGGEKLFF.